This T cell receptor (beta chain) originates from a study of Tregs in tolerant kidney transplant recipients. Study-level results: Expanding Tregs on activated donor B cells appeared to best identify donor-specific TCRbeta clones. Biological reproducibility was not directly addressed, but technical replication error appeared minimal.

CD4+CD25+CD127- Tregs, CD4+CD25- non-Tregs, CD4 and CD8 cells were sorted. Germline CDR1 LNHDA, CDR2 SQIVND (reference sequence). The CDR3 spans 12 residues. Method: immunoSEQ multiplex PCR; TCRdb's copy keeps in-frame clones and lacks some. The table counts roughly 32,000 clones; about 7.6% lies in the top ten. Comment on this clone: Its cognate antigen is unknown. Read data end 3 residues before the CDR3 end; the end is taken from the germline J gene.

The chain combines TRBV19 with TRBJ1-2; D possibly corresponds to TRBD1 (5 bases). The sample consisted of CD8+ T cells from blood, taken before the transplant. This clonotype originated in a human donor who received a combined kidney and bone marrow transplant. The CDR3 sequence is CASMGRVWGYTF. The covered CDR3 bases are TGTGCCAGTATGGGCAGGGTTTGGGGC.